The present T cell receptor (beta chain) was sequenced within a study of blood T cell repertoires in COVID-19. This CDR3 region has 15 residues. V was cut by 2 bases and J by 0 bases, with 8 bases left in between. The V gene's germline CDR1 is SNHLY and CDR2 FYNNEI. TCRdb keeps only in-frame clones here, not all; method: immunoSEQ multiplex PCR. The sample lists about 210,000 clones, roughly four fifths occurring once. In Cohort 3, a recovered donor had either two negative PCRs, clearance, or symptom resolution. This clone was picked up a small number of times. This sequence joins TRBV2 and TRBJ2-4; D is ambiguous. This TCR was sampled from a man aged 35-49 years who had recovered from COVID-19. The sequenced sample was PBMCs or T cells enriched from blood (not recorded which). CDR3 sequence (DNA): TGTGCCAGCAGTGAATACAGTTTAGCCAAAAACATTCAGTACTTC. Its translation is CASSEYSLAKNIQYF.